A single sample gave rise to the 8 T cell receptor beta chains below, sequenced in a study of T cells of healthy individuals. MiXCR was run by TCRdb on the 5' RACE reads, yielding one entry per CDR3 protein. The repertoire holds 55,000 to 65,000 distinct CDR3 sequences, with roughly 17% as singletons. These receptors all stem from a human donor in good health.

V is TRBV20-1 and J is TRBJ2-3; 9 bases agree with TRBD1. From germline, CDR1 is DFQATT and CDR2 SNEGSKA (reference sequence). The CDR3 has 13 residues. The V and J ends lost 8 bases and 4 bases, in that order; junction bases with no gene match: 7. The CDR3 sequence is CSSYRGQADTQYF. In DNA form, the CDR3 reads TGCAGTTCTTACAGGGGGCAGGCAGATACGCAGTATTTT.

This clonotype was seen repeatedly, ten times or more. The chain has TRBV14 and TRBJ2-3, with 7 bases fitting TRBD2. V was pared by 3 bases and J by 6 bases, with 9 bases of the junction left unmatched. CDR1 is SGHDN, CDR2 FVKESK, per germline. The CDR3 consists of 15 residues. DNA of the CDR3: TGTGCCAGCAGCCAGAGAAGCGGGGTGTCGGATACGCAGTATTTT. Residues: CASSQRSGVSDTQYF.

This chain uses TRBV6-1 with TRBJ1-2, with 7 bases lining up with TRBD1. Unmatched junction bases numbered 6, after V lost 8 bases and J lost 3 bases. The CDR3 length is 13 residues. Germline CDR1 and CDR2: MNHNS and SASEGT. This chain's CDR3 is CASRTGGYYGYTF. As DNA, the CDR3 is TGTGCCAGCCGGACAGGCGGGTACTATGGCTACACCTTC.

This sequence joins TRBV7-2 and TRBJ2-7; 7 nucleotides match TRBD1. The CDR3 covers 15 residues. Germline CDR1 reads SGHTA; CDR2 reads FQGNSA. Losses at the gene ends were 0 bases for V and 3 bases for J; bases not matched to a gene: 5. DNA for the CDR3: TGTGCCAGCAGCTTAGCCGGGACAGAAATCTACGAGCAGTACTTC. Amino acids: CASSLAGTEIYEQYF.

The chain has TRBV29-1 and TRBJ1-2; a weak D match, TRBD1 (6 bases). The CDR3 consists of 18 residues. The germline V and J ends were trimmed by 6 bases and 5 bases, with 31 bases remaining between them. Germline V gene sequence: CDR1 SQVTM, CDR2 ANQGSEA. The CDR3 here is CSVSALFRYPPTGYGYTF. The CDR3 coding sequence is TGCAGCGTCTCCGCTCTTTTCCGGTACCCCCCAACAGGGTATGGCTACACCTTC.

The V call is TRBV7-9, the J call TRBJ2-1, with 10 bases aligning to TRBD2. The germline CDR1 and CDR2 sequences are SEHNR and FQNEAQ (reference sequence). The V and J ends lost 5 bases and 6 bases, in that order; junction bases with no gene match: 16. The CDR3 spans 18 residues. Here the CDR3 reads CASSHRVQREGLGNEQFF. For the CDR3, the DNA is TGTGCCAGCAGCCATCGGGTCCAGCGGGAGGGCCTGGGCAATGAGCAGTTCTTC.

This clonotype was recorded at least ten times. This chain uses TRBV3-1 with TRBJ2-5; TRBD2 matches 10 bases. Unmatched junction bases numbered 3, after V lost 1 base and J lost 1 base. The CDR3 sequence is 16 residues long. Germline assignment: CDR1 LGHDT and CDR2 YNNKEL (reference sequence). DNA for the CDR3: TGTGCCAGCAGCCAAGGACTAGCGGGCTTCCAAGAGACCCAGTACTTC. Its translation is CASSQGLAGFQETQYF.

This clonotype was counted ten times or more. The germline gene is not matched at one end of the junction; a read error may be the cause. V and J are TRBV29-1 and TRBJ2-5, with a possible D match to TRBD2 (6 bases). The length of the CDR3 is 14 residues. Germline CDR1 and CDR2: SQVTM and ANQGSEA. CDR3 nucleotides: TGCAGCATTGACGACGGGGGAGCTCAAGAGACCCAGTACTTC. It yields the protein CSIDDGGAQETQYF.